This T cell receptor beta chain was recovered during a study of identical twins. General study points: Excess twin sharing in beta out-of-frame sequences was weaker.

cDNA molecules carried unique molecular identifiers, and template switching added a universal primer site. Each CDR3 protein gets one entry after TCRdb re-called the 5' RACE reads with MiXCR. The sample holds around 550,000 distinct CDR3 sequences, roughly 15% seen once. V lost 1 base, J lost 5 bases, and 9 bases lay in between. The CDR3 contains 14 residues. CDR1 SGHRS and CDR2 YFSETQ come from the germline V gene. A word on this clonotype: Antigen unknown.

The same data also contributed to another study, on yellow fever vaccine responses in identical twins.

The V call is TRBV5-1, the J call TRBJ2-2, with D unresolved. The sequenced sample consisted of CD4+ T cells sorted from blood. The receptor was isolated from a woman in her late teens or twenties in good health. This chain's CDR3 is CASSLLKETGELFF. In nucleotides, the CDR3 is TGCGCCAGCAGCTTGTTGAAGGAAACCGGGGAGCTGTTTTTT. Filled out from reference TRBV5-1 and TRBJ2-2, the complete variable domain reads KAGVTQTPRYLIKTRGQQVTLSCSPISGHRSVSWYQQTPGQGLQFLFEYFSETQRNKGNFPGRFSGRQFSNSRSEMNVSTLELGDSALYLCASSLLKETGELFFGEGSRLTVL.